A selection of T cell receptor beta chains follows, all from one sample in a study of cytomegalovirus exposure and HLA in healthy donors. The repertoire was sequenced with immunoSEQ multiplex PCR; TCRdb's copy has only in-frame clones and lacks some. The sample lists about 110,000 clones, 13% to 15% seen once, with around 0.9% in the top ten. The specimen sequenced was PBMCs. The origin of the receptors is a female donor in good health and CMV-seronegative. CDR3s include the opening cysteine and the closing phenylalanine or tryptophan. The D gene is left open where the match is weak. Size values are once, few and many counts, or a class for expanded clones, and some rows have none.

j_call: TRBJ2-1; v_call: TRBV30; d_call: TRBD1; clone_size: -; cdr3_aa: CARGVRSGQVVNEQFF; cdr3_nt: TGTGCCCGCGGCGTAAGATCGGGACAGGTAGTTAATGAGCAGTTCTTC
j_call: TRBJ2-2; v_call: TRBV29-1; d_call: TRBD2; clone_size: -; cdr3_aa: CSVEGLAGGPSTGELFF; cdr3_nt: TGCAGCGTTGAAGGACTAGCGGGAGGCCCGAGCACCGGGGAGCTGTTTTTT
j_call: TRBJ2-1; v_call: TRBV5-1; d_call: TRBD2; clone_size: few; cdr3_aa: CASSLKPLADPYNEQFF; cdr3_nt: TGCGCCAGCAGCTTAAAGCCTCTAGCGGACCCCTACAATGAGCAGTTCTTC
j_call: TRBJ2-4; v_call: TRBV7-9; d_call: TRBD2; clone_size: -; cdr3_aa: CASSLVSAGLENIQYF; cdr3_nt: TGTGCCAGCAGCTTAGTATCGGCGGGACTAGAAAACATTCAGTACTTC
j_call: TRBJ1-1; v_call: TRBV18; d_call: -; clone_size: few; cdr3_aa: CASSPLGQPMNTEAFF; cdr3_nt: TGTGCCAGCTCACCACTTGGACAGCCTATGAACACTGAAGCTTTCTTT
j_call: TRBJ1-6; v_call: TRBV30; d_call: -; clone_size: few; cdr3_aa: CAWSFDRRGTSPLHF; cdr3_nt: TGTGCCTGGAGTTTCGACAGACGTGGGACATCGCCCCTCCACTTT
j_call: TRBJ2-5; v_call: TRBV28; d_call: -; clone_size: -; cdr3_aa: CASSFARTPKETQYF; cdr3_nt: TGTGCCAGCAGTTTTGCTCGGACACCAAAAGAGACCCAGTACTTC
j_call: TRBJ2-7; v_call: TRBV19; d_call: -; clone_size: -; cdr3_aa: CASSVGPPYEQYF; cdr3_nt: TGTGCCAGTAGTGTGGGGCCTCCCTACGAGCAGTACTTC
j_call: TRBJ2-2; v_call: TRBV2; d_call: -; clone_size: -; cdr3_aa: CALGGDTGELFF; cdr3_nt: TGTGCCTTGGGGGGTGACACCGGGGAGCTGTTTTTT
j_call: TRBJ2-1; v_call: TRBV5-1; d_call: TRBD2; clone_size: -; cdr3_aa: CASSSTSVSYNEQFF; cdr3_nt: TGCGCCAGCAGCTCCACTAGCGTTAGCTACAATGAGCAGTTCTTC
j_call: TRBJ1-2; v_call: TRBV2; d_call: -; clone_size: few; cdr3_aa: CASSEANRDSRYGYTF; cdr3_nt: TGTGCCAGCAGTGAAGCTAACAGGGATTCCCGATATGGCTACACCTTC
j_call: TRBJ2-5; v_call: TRBV4-1; d_call: TRBD2; clone_size: -; cdr3_aa: CASAKGGAGGRETQYF; cdr3_nt: TGCGCCAGCGCCAAAGGAGGAGCGGGGGGGCGGGAGACCCAGTACTTC
j_call: TRBJ2-1; v_call: TRBV15; d_call: TRBD2; clone_size: -; cdr3_aa: CATSRPGLGGNEQFF; cdr3_nt: TGTGCCACCAGCAGACCGGGACTAGGGGGGAATGAGCAGTTCTTC
j_call: TRBJ2-1; v_call: TRBV5-6; d_call: -; clone_size: -; cdr3_aa: CASSLGWRGNNEQFF; cdr3_nt: TGTGCCAGCAGCCTGGGTTGGAGAGGTAACAATGAGCAGTTCTTC
j_call: TRBJ1-2; v_call: TRBV5-1; d_call: -; clone_size: -; cdr3_aa: CASSSGLSYGYTF; cdr3_nt: TGCGCCAGCAGTTCAGGGCTTTCCTATGGCTACACCTTC
j_call: TRBJ2-2; v_call: TRBV7-8; d_call: -; clone_size: few; cdr3_aa: CASSPITGHTGELFF; cdr3_nt: TGTGCCAGCAGCCCCATAACAGGGCACACCGGGGAGCTGTTTTTT
j_call: TRBJ1-5; v_call: TRBV7-9; d_call: -; clone_size: few; cdr3_aa: CASSSGGVRDQPQHF; cdr3_nt: TGTGCCAGCAGCTCTGGCGGGGTAAGGGATCAGCCCCAGCATTTT
j_call: TRBJ1-2; v_call: TRBV4-3; d_call: TRBD1; clone_size: few; cdr3_aa: CASSQDWGGQGAVANYGYTF; cdr3_nt: TGCGCCAGCAGCCAAGATTGGGGGGGACAGGGGGCGGTAGCTAACTATGGCTACACCTTC